This T cell receptor beta chain emerged from a study of shared clonotypes between healthy human individuals. Study-level results: Naive subsets generally exceeded memory subsets in estimated richness.

V lost 5 bases, J lost 5 bases, and 19 bases lay in between. The CDR3 is 15 residues long. Germline CDR1 reads SGHNT; CDR2 reads YYREEE (reference sequence). A remark on this clone: Its antigen is not known.

Some clones are missing from TCRdb's copy, which holds only in-frame ones; the method was immunoSEQ multiplex PCR. This table has a few hundred thousand clones, approximately 65% appearing once. This TCR came from a young man in good health. The chain joins TRBV5-4 to TRBJ2-5; a possible D gene is TRBD2 (5 bases). The sequencing input was memory CD4+ T cells sorted from blood. Subset meaning: CD45RA-negative fraction. CDR3 residues: CASSSPGKAGETQYF. The CDR3 region has the DNA TGTGCCAGCAGTTCCCCCGGGAAGGCCGGCGAGACCCAGTACTTC.